The TCR beta chain under discussion was sequenced for a study of radiotherapy plus CTLA-4 blockade in lung cancer. Study-wide results and limits: Tumor-derived TCR clones expanded in blood after radiotherapy plus ipilimumab.

A note on this clone: The target antigen is unknown.

Sequencing used immunoSEQ multiplex PCR; TCRdb keeps in-frame clones, though not all of them. Seen here are about 43,000 clones, approximately 67% observed once, and the top ten hold approximately 23%. The sequence was collected from a human donor with non-small cell lung cancer who had a partial response to radiotherapy plus ipilimumab. The material was peripheral blood, obtained from a patient treated with radiotherapy plus ipilimumab.

CDR3 loop: CASRVLAGVYEQYF. In DNA form, the CDR3 reads TGCGCCAGCAGGGTGCTAGCGGGGGTCTACGAGCAGTACTTC. V and J are TRBV5-1 and TRBJ2-7; 10 positions match TRBD2. V lost 5 bases to trimming and J lost 3 bases; unmatched junction nucleotides: 5. CDR1 and CDR2 (germline): SGHRS, YFSETQ. This CDR3 has 14 amino acids.